Detailed here is one TCR beta chain. Its antigen is not known. The data stem from a study of CD8+ T cells in alopecia areata. Overall study context: The duration of tofacitinib was 6 to 18 months, with 6 months off drug afterward. Study findings and constraints: Compared with mice, patients displayed less clear TCR sharing, possibly for HLA-related reasons. Normal scalp had lower clonality than lesional scalp, with alopecia totalis/universalis lesions showing this most strongly. Sequence data from scalp samples additionally include resident alphabeta T cells of normal skin.

The CDR3 covers 14 residues. The V gene's germline CDR1 is SGDLS and CDR2 YYNGEE. Trimming removed 4 bases at V and 7 bases at J, with 15 bases between. RNA was isolated and reverse transcribed to cDNA, the sequencing template. The repertoire was sequenced with immunoSEQ multiplex PCR; TCRdb's copy has only in-frame clones and lacks some. Found here are 110,000 to 150,000 clones, around 49% of them singletons; the top ten hold less than 1%. The sample here was CD4+ T cells sorted from blood, taken at week 0. The chain links TRBV9 to TRBJ1-5; no reliable D call. The TCR sequence derives from a human donor with alopecia areata. The CDR3 spells CASSIGGSGQPQHF. As DNA, the CDR3 is TGTGCCAGCAGCATAGGCGGTAGCGGACAGCCCCAGCATTTT.